Below are 32 T cell receptor beta chains sequenced from a single sample in a study of regulatory T cells in long-lasting Graves disease. The time point here: newly diagnosed GD, antithyroid drugs for less than 3 months. The TCR library was made from RNA that had been extracted from PBMCs in TRIzol. Building the TCR beta libraries relied on iRepertoire HTBI primers, and CDR3 regions underwent Arm-PCR. TCRdb re-analysed the multiplex PCR reads in MiXCR, keeping a single row per CDR3 protein. The repertoire holds approximately 470,000 distinct CDR3 sequences, with 15% to 20% as singletons. These data also formed part of another study, on T cells in Graves' hyperthyroidism and ophthalmopathy.

Sample: peripheral blood mononuclear cells (PBMCs), taken at new diagnosis, from a patient treated with antithyroid drugs. The source of these receptors is a man aged 35 to 55 with Graves disease.

V usage is TRBV28 and J usage is TRBJ2-4, with a tentative D call TRBD1 (7 bases). CDR1 and CDR2 (germline): MDHEN, SYDVKM. V lost 3 bases to trimming and J lost 6 bases, with 18 bases between them. The CDR3 runs 16 residues. CDR3 coding DNA: TGTGCCAGCAGTTTTGGTGGACAGGCGCGGGGAAACATTCAGTACTTC. Translation gives CASSFGGQARGNIQYF.

There are many counts of this clonotype. The chain combines TRBV19 with TRBJ2-7; D gene uncertain. The CDR3 consists of 13 residues. V lost 3 bases and J 3 bases, leaving 9 bases between the germline ends. CDR1 is LNHDA, CDR2 SQIVND, per germline (reference sequence). CDR3 in amino acids: CASSIGLGYEQYF. Here the CDR3 DNA reads TGTGCCAGTAGTATTGGCTTGGGCTACGAGCAGTACTTC.

This clonotype was picked up many times. The chain is built from TRBV7-9 and TRBJ1-1, with D unclear. Germline assignment: CDR1 SEHNR and CDR2 FQNEAQ (reference sequence). The CDR3 covers 12 residues. The V end was cut by 1 base, the J end by 8 bases, with 8 bases between. The chain's CDR3 is CASSLVYSEAFF. CDR3 nucleotide sequence: TGTGCCAGCAGCTTAGTGTACAGCGAAGCTTTCTTT.

This clonotype came up many times. J is TRBJ2-4 and V is TRBV12-3 or TRBV12-4, with D perhaps assigned TRBD1 or TRBD2 (6 bases each). V was cut by 4 bases and J by 1 base, with 14 bases left in between. The CDR3 contains 16 residues. The CDR3 reads CASSSGGRRAKNIQYF. Written as DNA, the CDR3 is TGTGCCAGCAGTTCTGGGGGGCGGAGGGCCAAAAACATTCAGTACTTC.

This clonotype came up many times. This rearrangement joins TRBV19 to TRBJ2-6; D remains unclear. The CDR3 loop spans 15 amino acids. Trimming shortened V by 3 bases and J by 0 bases, and 6 bases separated the two germline ends. Per germline, CDR1 LNHDA and CDR2 SQIVND (reference sequence). The CDR3 nucleotides read TGTGCCAGTAGTATGGGTCGCTCTGGGGCCAACGTCCTGACTTTC. Translation: CASSMGRSGANVLTF. The full variable domain, rest sourced from reference TRBV19 and TRBJ2-6, is DGGITQSPKYLFRKEGQNVTLSCEQNLNHDAMYWYRQDPGQGLRLIYYSQIVNDFQKGDIAEGYSVSREKKESFPLTVTSAQKNPTAFYLCASSMGRSGANVLTFGAGSRLTVL.

Many counts were recorded for this clonotype. The chain couples TRBV20-1 to TRBJ2-1; TRBD2 aligns across 8 bases. CDR1 DFQATT and CDR2 SNEGSKA come from the germline V gene (reference sequence). The J segment lost 3 bases and the V segment lost 3 bases, leaving 10 bases of the junction unmatched. The CDR3 has 16 residues. The CDR3 here is CSASSPTSGVYNEQFF. As DNA, the CDR3 is TGCAGTGCTAGTAGCCCCACTAGCGGAGTCTACAATGAGCAGTTCTTC.

This clonotype was counted only a few times. The V call is TRBV6-2 or TRBV6-3, the J call TRBJ2-7, with TRBD2 as a possible D gene (7 bases). The V and J ends lost 7 bases and 7 bases respectively, with 20 bases between them. The CDR3 runs 14 residues. Germline lookup yields CDR1 MNHEY and CDR2 SVGEGT. CDR3: CASNSGGRVGEQYF. CDR3 DNA sequence: TGTGCCAGCAATTCGGGGGGCAGGGTAGGAGAGCAGTACTTC.

The CDR3 loop is CATGQGGMNTEAFF. The CDR3 coding sequence is TGTGCCACCGGACAGGGGGGGATGAACACTGAAGCTTTCTTT. V usage is TRBV10-3 and J usage is TRBJ1-1; 10 nucleotides agree with TRBD1. The ends lost 10 bases at V and 0 bases at J; junction bases unmatched: 5. CDR3 size: 14 residues. The V gene's germline CDR1 is ENHRY and CDR2 SYGVKD.

Note on this clonotype: A read error is likely here: a far larger clone is one base away. This chain links TRBV27 with TRBJ2-7; 7 positions match TRBD2. This CDR3 is built from 16 residues. The V segment lost 4 bases and the J segment 7 bases; nucleotides outside the gene matches: 16. Germline CDR1 and CDR2: MNHEY and SMNVEV (reference sequence). The CDR3 sequence is CASSSLSGIENNEQYF. The CDR3 nucleotides are TGTGCCAGCAGTTCTCTCAGCGGGATTGAAAATAATGAGCAGTACTTC.

This clonotype was counted at least ten times. The chain combines TRBV2 with TRBJ2-2; possible D gene TRBD2, 5 bases. V lost 6 bases and J lost 2, with 16 bases in between. CDR3 size: 16 residues. Germline V CDR1 and CDR2: SNHLY, FYNNEI. The CDR3 here is CASRAVPLFNTGELFF. The CDR3 nucleotides are TGTGCCAGCAGAGCGGTTCCGCTTTTTAACACCGGGGAGCTGTTTTTT. The complete variable domain, with remaining parts taken from reference TRBV2 and TRBJ2-2, reads EPEVTQTPSHQVTQMGQEVILRCVPISNHLYFYWYRQILGQKVEFLVSFYNNEISEKSEIFDDQFSVERPDGSNFTLKIRSTKLEDSAMYFCASRAVPLFNTGELFFGEGSRLTVL.

V gene TRBV13 combines with J gene TRBJ2-1; 9 bases line up with TRBD2. V gave up 5 bases and J gave up 8 bases; unmatched junction bases: 19. This CDR3 has 18 residues. Germline CDR1 reads PRHDT; CDR2 reads FYEKMQ (reference sequence). CDR3 sequence (DNA): TGTGCCAGCAGCACCCGACCCAACCGGGCCATAGCGGGAGATGAGCAGTTCTTC. Encoded protein: CASSTRPNRAIAGDEQFF.

Remarks on this clonotype: This may be a read error: a much more frequent sequence differs by one nucleotide. J is TRBJ2-7 and V is TRBV7-9, with D unclear. Germline CDR1 reads SEHNR; CDR2 reads FQNEAQ (reference sequence). The CDR3 consists of 12 residues. CDR3 sequence reads: CASSRSFYVQYF. CDR3 in DNA: TGTGCCAGCAGCCGAAGCTTTTACGTGCAGTACTTC.

The genes are TRBV2 and TRBJ2-2, with D perhaps assigned TRBD1 or TRBD2 (7 bases each). The germline gives CDR1 SNHLY, CDR2 FYNNEI. V lost 6 bases, J lost 5 bases, and 25 bases lay in between. This CDR3 region has 18 residues. The CDR3 loop is CASSRGFAGAGGTGELFF. CDR3 coding DNA: TGTGCCAGCAGCCGGGGATTCGCGGGGGCAGGGGGAACCGGGGAGCTGTTTTTT. The full variable domain, with the rest looked up from reference TRBV2 and TRBJ2-2, is EPEVTQTPSHQVTQMGQEVILRCVPISNHLYFYWYRQILGQKVEFLVSFYNNEISEKSEIFDDQFSVERPDGSNFTLKIRSTKLEDSAMYFCASSRGFAGAGGTGELFFGEGSRLTVL.

This clonotype has a count of ten or more. The CDR3 DNA reads as TGTGCCAGCTCAGGGGCAGGGCGCATGAACACTGAAGCTTTCTTT. Translating gives CASSGAGRMNTEAFF. The J gene is TRBJ1-1, the V gene TRBV3-1, with D possibly TRBD1 on 6 matching bases. CDR1 is LGHDT and CDR2 is YNNKEL in the germline V gene (reference sequence). This CDR3 has 15 amino acids. Between the trimmed V and J ends, which lost 8 bases and 0 bases, there was a span of 16 bases.

A remark on this clonotype: Germline is not matched at one junction end, which may reflect a read error. The CDR3 reads CGARDREAINIQYF. The CDR3 DNA reads TGCGGTGCTAGAGACCGGGAAGCCATAAACATTCAGTACTTC. The chain joins TRBV20-1 to TRBJ2-4, with D maybe TRBD2 (5 bases). The CDR3 runs 14 residues. Germline V gene data show CDR1 as DFQATT and CDR2 as SNEGSKA (reference sequence).

This clonotype has ten or more counts. Possible read error: a much larger clone is one base away. This chain uses TRBV2 with TRBJ1-5; D not certain. Germline V lookup: CDR1 SNHLY, CDR2 FYNNEI. This CDR3 is built from 15 residues. CDR3 amino acids: CASGERGQVNQPQHF. The CDR3 bases are TGTGCCAGCGGTGAACGGGGTCAGGTCAATCAGCCCCAGCATTTT. Drawing the rest from reference TRBV2 and TRBJ1-5, the complete variable domain is EPEVTQTPSHQVTQMGQEVILRCVPISNHLYFYWYRQILGQKVEFLVSFYNNEISEKSEIFDDQFSVERPDGSNFTLKIRSTKLEDSAMYFCASGERGQVNQPQHFGDGTRLSIL.

Many counts were recorded for this clonotype. The CDR3 reads CASSLLAGGGDIQYF. CDR3 sequence (DNA): TGTGCCAGCAGTCTCCTAGCGGGAGGTGGGGACATTCAGTACTTC. The chain links TRBV28 to TRBJ2-4, with 11 bases that match TRBD2. V trimming: 5 bases; J trimming: 8 bases; junction bases outside the gene matches: 8. The CDR3 is made up of 15 amino acids. CDR1 and CDR2 from the germline V gene are MDHEN and SYDVKM.

The chain's CDR3 is CASSTRTGGLSYNEQFF. The DNA for the CDR3 is TGTGCCAGTAGTACGAGGACAGGGGGTTTGTCCTACAATGAGCAGTTCTTC. The V call is TRBV19, the J call TRBJ2-1, with 10 bases identical to TRBD1. Germline V gene data show CDR1 as LNHDA and CDR2 as SQIVND (reference sequence). Trimming at V came to 4 bases and at J to 1 base, leaving 7 bases not matched to a gene. The CDR3 is 17 residues long.

As concerns this clonotype: Since a far larger clone is one base different, this is likely a read error. This rearrangement joins TRBV25-1 to TRBJ1-1; possibly TRBD1 for D (5 bases). V gave up 4 bases and J gave up 0 bases, with 6 bases separating them. The CDR3 has 13 residues. Germline V gene lookup returns CDR1 MGHDK and CDR2 SYGVNS. CDR3 region: CASSGTMNTEAFF. In nucleotides, the CDR3 is TGTGCCAGCAGTGGGACAATGAACACTGAAGCTTTCTTT.

The sample holds a few counts of this clonotype. The J gene is TRBJ2-1, the V gene TRBV14, with unresolved D. CDR3 length: 13 residues. The germline V gene has CDR1 SGHDN and CDR2 FVKESK. Trimming cost V 2 bases and J 4 bases, with 6 bases left between them. The CDR3 loop is CASSQSAYNEQFF. The CDR3 DNA follows: TGTGCCAGCAGCCAAAGCGCGTACAATGAGCAGTTCTTC.

This clonotype has more than one count but fewer than ten. The chain carries TRBV19 and TRBJ1-5, with 7 bases matching TRBD1. The V gene end was trimmed by 3 bases and the J gene end by 4 bases; junction bases not matched to a gene: 6. Per the germline V gene, CDR1 is LNHDA and CDR2 is SQIVND (reference sequence). The CDR3 runs 15 residues. The CDR3 is CASSIYRGLNQPQHF. The CDR3, as DNA: TGTGCCAGTAGTATCTACAGGGGCCTTAATCAGCCCCAGCATTTT.

This sequence joins TRBV5-1 and TRBJ2-1; 9 bases line up with TRBD1. Per germline, CDR1 SGHRS and CDR2 YFSETQ. The junction had 5 bases not matched to a gene; V was cut back by 3 bases and J by 7 bases. CDR3 length: 14 amino acids. The CDR3 loop reads CASSSDRGLNEQFF. The CDR3 DNA sequence: TGCGCCAGCAGCTCCGACAGGGGGTTGAATGAGCAGTTCTTC.

This clonotype was seen repeatedly, ten times or more. The V call is TRBV6-2 or TRBV6-3, the J call TRBJ2-1, with 7 bases matching TRBD1. J was trimmed by 2 bases and V by 3 bases; bases with no gene match: 4. The CDR3 runs 15 residues. Germline assignment: CDR1 MNHEY and CDR2 SVGEGT. The CDR3 spells CASSYGRGTYNEQFF. CDR3 sequence (DNA): TGTGCCAGCAGTTATGGCAGGGGGACCTACAATGAGCAGTTCTTC.

This clonotype was detected once. The V call is TRBV4-1, the J call TRBJ2-2, with D possibly TRBD2 on 5 matching bases. The germline CDR1 and CDR2 sequences are MGHRA and YSYEKL. Between the trimmed V and J ends, which lost 1 base and 6 bases, there was a span of 9 bases. The CDR3 sequence is 14 residues long. The CDR3 region has the DNA TGCGCCAGCAGCCAAGGGGAGCAATCCGGGGAGCTGTTTTTT. Its protein product is CASSQGEQSGELFF.

DNA of the CDR3: TGTGCCAGCAGCCTGGTAAAGCTTGCCAATGAGCAGTTCTTC. Translating gives CASSLVKLANEQFF. The gene calls are TRBV14 and TRBJ2-1, with unresolved D. Trimming stripped 4 bases from V and 6 bases from J, with 13 bases between. This CDR3 contains 14 residues. Germline loops: CDR1 SGHDN, CDR2 FVKESK. Full variable domain (remainder filled in from reference TRBV14 and TRBJ2-1): EAGVTQFPSHSVIEKGQTVTLRCDPISGHDNLYWYRRVMGKEIKFLLHFVKESKQDESGMPNNRFLAERTGGTYSTLKVQPAELEDSGVYFCASSLVKLANEQFFGPGTRLTVL.

V usage is TRBV24-1 and J usage is TRBJ2-3; D not certain. The CDR3 covers 12 residues. Germline CDR1 reads KGHDR; CDR2 reads SFDVKD. Trimming pared 5 bases from V and 2 bases from J, leaving 4 bases between. The CDR3 reads CATSADTDTQYF. The CDR3 DNA is TGTGCCACCAGTGCGGACACAGATACGCAGTATTTT.

This clonotype was counted many times. The chain joins TRBV12-3 or TRBV12-4 to TRBJ1-2; D is uncertain. V was trimmed by 5 bases and J by 8 bases, leaving 15 bases between them. The CDR3 contains 13 residues. The CDR3 is CASSDGSRKGYTF. CDR3 in DNA: TGTGCCAGCAGTGACGGGTCCCGAAAGGGCTACACCTTC.

This clonotype was counted between two and nine times. The chain uses TRBV25-1 and TRBJ2-1; D may be TRBD1 (5 bases). The germline CDR1 and CDR2 sequences are MGHDK and SYGVNS. This CDR3 is built from 11 residues. The V end was cut by 6 bases, the J end by 6 bases, with 6 bases between. The CDR3 DNA follows: TGTGCCAGCAGGACAGTCAATGAGCAGTTCTTC. Translated: CASRTVNEQFF.

This clonotype has ten or more counts. The chain has TRBV6-1 and TRBJ1-1; TRBD1 matches 7 bases. V dropped 6 bases and J dropped 1; count of bases not matched to a gene: 8. This CDR3 has 15 amino acids. Germline V gene sequence: CDR1 MNHNS, CDR2 SASEGT. The DNA of the CDR3 is TGTGCCAGCAGGGACAGGCCGGGGAAGAACACTGAAGCTTTCTTT. It encodes CASRDRPGKNTEAFF.

This chain links TRBV2 with TRBJ1-5; TRBD1 matches at 7 bases. Germline CDR1 reads SNHLY; CDR2 reads FYNNEI. The CDR3 loop spans 13 amino acids. The V and J ends lost 3 bases and 7 bases, in that order; junction bases with no gene match: 3. The DNA of the CDR3 is TGTGCCAGCAGTGAGACAGGGTGGCAGCCCCAGCATTTT. Amino acid sequence: CASSETGWQPQHF.

This clonotype has just a few counts. The V and J genes are TRBV7-2 and TRBJ2-1, with D unclear. Trimming stripped 1 base from V and 1 base from J, with 8 bases between. CDR3 length: 15 residues. Per germline, CDR1 SGHTA and CDR2 FQGNSA. The CDR3 DNA follows: TGTGCCAGCAGCTTAGGGCGGCTATCCTACAATGAGCAGTTCTTC. This codes for CASSLGRLSYNEQFF.

This clonotype was counted at least ten times. The chain has TRBV7-8 and TRBJ2-3, with a possible D match to TRBD2 (6 bases). This CDR3 is built from 14 residues. V lost 8 bases and J 6 bases, leaving 18 bases between the germline ends. The germline gives CDR1 SGHVS, CDR2 FQNEAQ. In DNA form, the CDR3 reads TGTGCCAGCTTGACCGGGACTGCAGGCGATACGCAGTATTTT. Protein: CASLTGTAGDTQYF.